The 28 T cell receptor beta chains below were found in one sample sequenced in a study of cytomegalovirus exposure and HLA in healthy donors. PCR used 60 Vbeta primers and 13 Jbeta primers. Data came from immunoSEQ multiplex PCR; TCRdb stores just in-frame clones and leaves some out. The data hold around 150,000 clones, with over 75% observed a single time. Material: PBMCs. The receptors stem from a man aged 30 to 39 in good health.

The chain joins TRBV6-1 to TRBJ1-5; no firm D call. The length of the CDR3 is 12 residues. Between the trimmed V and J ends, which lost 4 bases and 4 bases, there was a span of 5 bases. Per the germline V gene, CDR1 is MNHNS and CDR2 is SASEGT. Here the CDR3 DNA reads TGTGCCAGCAGTGCCTTAAATCAGCCCCAGCATTTT. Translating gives CASSALNQPQHF.

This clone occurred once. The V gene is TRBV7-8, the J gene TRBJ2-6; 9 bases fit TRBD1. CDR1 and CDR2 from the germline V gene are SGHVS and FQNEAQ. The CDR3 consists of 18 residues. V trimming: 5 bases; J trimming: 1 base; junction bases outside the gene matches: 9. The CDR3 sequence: CASSPRPGTGSGANVLTF. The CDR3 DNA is TGTGCCAGCAGCCCACGTCCCGGGACAGGGTCTGGGGCCAACGTCCTGACTTTC.

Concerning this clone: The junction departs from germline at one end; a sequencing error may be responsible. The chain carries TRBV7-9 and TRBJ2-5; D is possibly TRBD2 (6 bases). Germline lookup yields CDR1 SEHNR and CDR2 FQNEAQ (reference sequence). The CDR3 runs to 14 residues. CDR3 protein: CSSSSGTHKGTQYF. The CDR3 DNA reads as TGTTCCAGCAGCTCCGGGACTCATAAGGGGACCCAGTACTTC.

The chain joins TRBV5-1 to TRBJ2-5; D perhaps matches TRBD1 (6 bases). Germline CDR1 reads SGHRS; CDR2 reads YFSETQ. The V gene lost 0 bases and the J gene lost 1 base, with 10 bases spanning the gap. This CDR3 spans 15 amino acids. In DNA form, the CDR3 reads TGCGCCAGCAGCTTGGCTATAGGGGGCCAAGAGACCCAGTACTTC. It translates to CASSLAIGGQETQYF.

The CDR3 sequence is CASSLPGGNYEQYF. The CDR3 region has the DNA TGTGCCAGCAGCTTGCCAGGGGGCAACTACGAGCAGTACTTC. The rearrangement uses TRBV5-4 and TRBJ2-5; 8 nucleotides agree with TRBD1. Near its end, the DNA agrees better with TRBJ2-7, so the J call may be wrong. CDR3 length equals 14 residues. Germline V gene sequence: CDR1 SGHNT, CDR2 YYREEE (reference sequence).

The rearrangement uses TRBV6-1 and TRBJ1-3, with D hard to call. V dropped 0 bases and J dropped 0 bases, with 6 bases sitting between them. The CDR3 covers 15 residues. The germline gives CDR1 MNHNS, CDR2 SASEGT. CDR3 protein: CASSEAAGSGNTIYF. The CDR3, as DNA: TGTGCCAGCAGTGAAGCGGCGGGCTCTGGAAACACCATATATTTT.

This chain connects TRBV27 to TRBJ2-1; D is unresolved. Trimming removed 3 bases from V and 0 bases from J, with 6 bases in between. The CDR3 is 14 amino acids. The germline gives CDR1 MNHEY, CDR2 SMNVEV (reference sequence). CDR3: CASSLASSYNEQFF. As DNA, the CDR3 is TGTGCCAGCAGTTTGGCTAGCTCCTACAATGAGCAGTTCTTC.

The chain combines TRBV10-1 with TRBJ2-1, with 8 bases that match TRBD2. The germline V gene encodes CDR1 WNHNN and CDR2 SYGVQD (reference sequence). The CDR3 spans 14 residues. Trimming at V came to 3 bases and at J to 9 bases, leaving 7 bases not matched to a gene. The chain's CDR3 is CASSDSAGGGEQFF. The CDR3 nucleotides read TGCGCCAGCAGTGATTCTGCGGGAGGAGGTGAGCAGTTCTTC.

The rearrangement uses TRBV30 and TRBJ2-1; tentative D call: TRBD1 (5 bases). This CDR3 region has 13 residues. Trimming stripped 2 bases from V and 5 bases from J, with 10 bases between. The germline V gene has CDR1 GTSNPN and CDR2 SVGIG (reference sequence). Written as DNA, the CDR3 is TGTGCCTGGAGTAGGGGAACACACAATGAGCAGTTCTTC. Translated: CAWSRGTHNEQFF.

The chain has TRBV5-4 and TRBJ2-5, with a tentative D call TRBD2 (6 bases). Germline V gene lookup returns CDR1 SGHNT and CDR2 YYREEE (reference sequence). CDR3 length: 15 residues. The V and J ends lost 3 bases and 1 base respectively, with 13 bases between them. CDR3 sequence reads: CASSYPGGRQETQYF. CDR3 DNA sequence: TGTGCCAGCAGCTACCCTGGAGGGCGCCAAGAGACCCAGTACTTC.

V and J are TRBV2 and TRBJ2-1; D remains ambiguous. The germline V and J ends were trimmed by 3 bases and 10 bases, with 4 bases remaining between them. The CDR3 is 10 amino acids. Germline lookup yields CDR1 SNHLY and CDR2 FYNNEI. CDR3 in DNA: TGTGCCAGCAGTGATTTAGAGCAGTTCTTC. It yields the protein CASSDLEQFF.

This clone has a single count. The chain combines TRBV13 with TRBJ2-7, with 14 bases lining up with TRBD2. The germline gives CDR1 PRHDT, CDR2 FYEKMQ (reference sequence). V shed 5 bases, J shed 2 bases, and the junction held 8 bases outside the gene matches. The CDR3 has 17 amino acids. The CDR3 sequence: CASSTGTSGRKPYEQYF. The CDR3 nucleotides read TGTGCCAGCAGCACCGGGACTAGCGGGAGAAAACCCTACGAGCAGTACTTC.

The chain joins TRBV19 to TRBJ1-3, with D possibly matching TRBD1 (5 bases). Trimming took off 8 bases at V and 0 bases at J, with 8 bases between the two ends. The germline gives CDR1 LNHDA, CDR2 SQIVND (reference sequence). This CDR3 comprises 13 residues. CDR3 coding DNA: TGTGCCAGTCGACAGATCTCTGGAAACACCATATATTTT. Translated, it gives CASRQISGNTIYF.

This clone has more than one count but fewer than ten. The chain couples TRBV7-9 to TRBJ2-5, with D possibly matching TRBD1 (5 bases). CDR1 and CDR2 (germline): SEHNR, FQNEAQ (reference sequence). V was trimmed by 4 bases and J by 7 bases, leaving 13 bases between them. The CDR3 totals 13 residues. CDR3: CASSSASTGTQYF. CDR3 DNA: TGTGCCAGCAGCTCCGCCTCAACAGGGACCCAGTACTTC.

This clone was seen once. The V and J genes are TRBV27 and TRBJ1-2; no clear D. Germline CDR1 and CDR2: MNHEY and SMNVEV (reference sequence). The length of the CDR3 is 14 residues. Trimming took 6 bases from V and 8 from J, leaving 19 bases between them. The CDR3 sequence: CASSSYPRNLGYTF. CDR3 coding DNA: TGTGCCAGCAGCTCCTATCCCCGAAACTTGGGCTACACCTTC.

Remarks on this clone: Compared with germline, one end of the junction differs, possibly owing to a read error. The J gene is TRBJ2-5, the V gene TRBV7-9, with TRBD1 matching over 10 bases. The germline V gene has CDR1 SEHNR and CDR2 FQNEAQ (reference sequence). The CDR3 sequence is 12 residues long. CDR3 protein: CSSRQGAETQYF. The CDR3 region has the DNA TGTTCCAGCAGACAGGGGGCTGAGACCCAGTACTTC.

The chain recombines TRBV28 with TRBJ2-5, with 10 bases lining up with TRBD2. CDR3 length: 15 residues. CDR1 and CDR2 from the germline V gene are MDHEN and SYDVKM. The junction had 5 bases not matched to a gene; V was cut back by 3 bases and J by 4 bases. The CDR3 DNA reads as TGTGCCAGCAGTTTCTCTAGACTAGCGGGAGAGACCCAGTACTTC. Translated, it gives CASSFSRLAGETQYF.

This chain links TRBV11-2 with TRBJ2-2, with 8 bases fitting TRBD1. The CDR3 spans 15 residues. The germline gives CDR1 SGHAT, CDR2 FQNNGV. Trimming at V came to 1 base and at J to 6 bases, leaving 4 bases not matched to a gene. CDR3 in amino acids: CASSLGDRGAGELFF. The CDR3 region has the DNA TGTGCCAGCAGCTTAGGAGACAGGGGTGCCGGGGAGCTGTTTTTT. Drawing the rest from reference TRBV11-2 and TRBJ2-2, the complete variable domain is EAGVAQSPRYKIIEKRQSVAFWCNPISGHATLYWYQQILGQGPKLLIQFQNNGVVDDSQLPKDRFSAERLKGVDSTLKIQPAKLEDSAVYLCASSLGDRGAGELFFGEGSRLTVL.

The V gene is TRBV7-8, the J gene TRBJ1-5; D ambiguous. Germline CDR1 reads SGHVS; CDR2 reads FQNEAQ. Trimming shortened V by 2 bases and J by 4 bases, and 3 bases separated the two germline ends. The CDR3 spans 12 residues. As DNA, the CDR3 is TGTGCCAGCAGCTTATCTAATCAGCCCCAGCATTTT. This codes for CASSLSNQPQHF. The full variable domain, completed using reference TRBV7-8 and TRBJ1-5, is GAGVSQSPRYKVAKRGQDVALRCDPISGHVSLFWYQQALGQGPEFLTYFQNEAQLDKSGLPSDRFFAERPEGSVSTLKIQRTQQEDSAVYLCASSLSNQPQHFGDGTRLSIL.

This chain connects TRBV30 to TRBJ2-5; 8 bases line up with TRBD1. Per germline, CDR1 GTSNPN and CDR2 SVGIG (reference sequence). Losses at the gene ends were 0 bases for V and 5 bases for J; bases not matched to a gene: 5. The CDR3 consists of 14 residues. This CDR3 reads CAWSVRTGSETQYF. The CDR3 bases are TGTGCCTGGAGTGTACGGACAGGGAGCGAGACCCAGTACTTC. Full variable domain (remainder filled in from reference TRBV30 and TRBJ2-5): SQTIHQWPATLVQPVGSPLSLECTVEGTSNPNLYWYRQAAGRGLQLLFYSVGIGQISSEVPQNLSASRPQDRQFILSSKKLLLSDSGFYLCAWSVRTGSETQYFGPGTRLLVL.

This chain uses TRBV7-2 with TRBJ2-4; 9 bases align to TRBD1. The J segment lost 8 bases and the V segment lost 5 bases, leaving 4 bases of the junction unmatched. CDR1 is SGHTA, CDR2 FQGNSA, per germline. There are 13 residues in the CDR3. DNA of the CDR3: TGTGCCAGCAGCAGCCGGGACAGGGACATTCAGTACTTC. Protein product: CASSSRDRDIQYF.

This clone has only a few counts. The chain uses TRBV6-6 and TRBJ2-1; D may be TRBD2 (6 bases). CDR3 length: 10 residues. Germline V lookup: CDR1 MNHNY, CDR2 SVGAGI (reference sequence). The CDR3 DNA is TGTGCAGTCGGAGGGAATGAGCAGTTCTTC. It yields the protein CAVGGNEQFF.

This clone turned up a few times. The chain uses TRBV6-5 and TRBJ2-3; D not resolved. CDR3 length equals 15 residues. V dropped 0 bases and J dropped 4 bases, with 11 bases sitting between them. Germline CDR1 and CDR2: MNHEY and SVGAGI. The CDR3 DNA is TGTGCCAGCAGTTACTCGACCGGGTACTCAGATACGCAGTATTTT. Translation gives CASSYSTGYSDTQYF.

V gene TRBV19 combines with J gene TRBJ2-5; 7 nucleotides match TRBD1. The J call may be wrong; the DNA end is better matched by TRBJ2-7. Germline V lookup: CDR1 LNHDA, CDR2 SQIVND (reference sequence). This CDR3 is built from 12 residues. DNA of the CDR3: TGTGCCACCTCCGGGACAGTCTACGAGCAGTACTTC. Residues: CATSGTVYEQYF.

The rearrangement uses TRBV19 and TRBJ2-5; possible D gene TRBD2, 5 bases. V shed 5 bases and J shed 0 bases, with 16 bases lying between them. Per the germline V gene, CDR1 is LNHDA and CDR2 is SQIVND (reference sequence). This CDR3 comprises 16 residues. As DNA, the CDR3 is TGTGCCAGTAGTTTGAACGGGGTTGCGAACCAAGAGACCCAGTACTTC. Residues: CASSLNGVANQETQYF.

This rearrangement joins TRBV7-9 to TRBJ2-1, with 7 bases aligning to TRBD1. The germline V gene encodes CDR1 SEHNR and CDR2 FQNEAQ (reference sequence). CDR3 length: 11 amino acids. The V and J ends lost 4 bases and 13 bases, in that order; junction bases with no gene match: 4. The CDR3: CASSYGQAQFF. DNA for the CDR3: TGTGCCAGCAGCTACGGACAGGCTCAGTTCTTC.

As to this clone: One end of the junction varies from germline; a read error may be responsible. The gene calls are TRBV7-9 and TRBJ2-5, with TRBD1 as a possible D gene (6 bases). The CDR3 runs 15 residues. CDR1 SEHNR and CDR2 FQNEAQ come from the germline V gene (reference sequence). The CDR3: CSSSQLDQGWQTQYF. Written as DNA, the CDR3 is TGTTCCAGCAGCCAGCTCGATCAGGGGTGGCAGACCCAGTACTTC.

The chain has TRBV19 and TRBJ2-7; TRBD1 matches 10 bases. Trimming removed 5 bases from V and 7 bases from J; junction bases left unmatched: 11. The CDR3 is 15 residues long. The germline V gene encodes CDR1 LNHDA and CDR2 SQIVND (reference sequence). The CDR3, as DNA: TGTGCCAGTAGTTACCCCGGGACAGGGGTCGAGGAGCAGTACTTC. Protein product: CASSYPGTGVEEQYF.